The rows below give T cell receptor beta chains drawn from one sample of a study of blood T cell repertoires in COVID-19. Some clones are missing from TCRdb's copy, which holds only in-frame ones; the method was immunoSEQ multiplex PCR. The profile shows about 190,000 clones, around 85% of them singletons. Sequencing input: peripheral blood. The receptors here all came from a woman aged 45-59 years with acute or convalescent COVID-19. CDR3s include the opening cysteine and the closing phenylalanine or tryptophan. D genes are given only for firm matches. Some rows have no size entry. The others give once, few or many, or a class for an expanded clone.

j_call v_call d_call clone_size cdr3_nt cdr3_aa
TRBJ1-1 TRBV11-3 - - TGTGCCAGCAGCTTAAGCAGGGCGAACACTGAAGCTTTCTTT CASSLSRANTEAFF
TRBJ2-7 TRBV4-1 - - TGCGCCAGCAGCCAAGTAGTCGGGGGGCTGTACGAGCAGTACTTC CASSQVVGGLYEQYF
TRBJ2-6 TRBV21-1 - - TGTGCCAGCAGCACCTATTCGGGACAGGGGGCTTCTGGGGCCAACGTCCTGACTTTC CASSTYSGQGASGANVLTF
TRBJ2-7 TRBV7-9 TRBD2 - TGTGCCAGCAGCCCCAGCGGGAGGGCCACCTACGAGCAGTACTTC CASSPSGRATYEQYF
TRBJ1-2 TRBV19 - - TGTGCCAGTAGTATTACGAGGTTCCCCTATGGCTACACCTTC CASSITRFPYGYTF
TRBJ2-5 TRBV7-2 TRBD1 - TGTGCCAGCAGCCCAGCAGAAACAGGGGGCTTCCTCGGTCAGACCCAGTACTTC CASSPAETGGFLGQTQYF
TRBJ1-1 TRBV16 - few TGTGCCAGCAGCCAATCCCTTGGACTGCTGAACACTGAAGCTTTCTTT CASSQSLGLLNTEAFF
TRBJ2-1 TRBV27 - - TGTGCCAGCAGTTCGGGCGGGATTTTGCAGGGCGGGCAGTTCTTC CASSSGGILQGGQFF
TRBJ1-1 TRBV18 - - TGTGCCAGCTCACCGGGCAGGGGAAGCACTGAAGCTTTCTTT CASSPGRGSTEAFF
TRBJ2-3 TRBV28 - - TGTGCCAGCAGTGACCCGGGACTCATGGCAGATACGCAGTATTTT CASSDPGLMADTQYF
TRBJ1-6 TRBV19 - - TGTGCCAGTAGTTACAGCAGGGCGACCGGCTCCTATAATTCACCCCTCCACTTT CASSYSRATGSYNSPLHF
TRBJ2-2 TRBV27 - many TGTGCCAGCAGGGTCGGGGGAACCGCGAACACCGGGGAGCTGTTTTTT CASRVGGTANTGELFF
TRBJ1-5 TRBV27 TRBD1 - TGTGCCAGCAGGTACAGGGGGCTTGGCAATCAGCCCCAGCATTTT CASRYRGLGNQPQHF
TRBJ2-1 TRBV3-1/TRBV3-2 TRBD2 many TGTGCCAGCAGCCAAAGGACTAGCGGGGGTTCGAGTGAGCAGTTCTTC CASSQRTSGGSSEQFF
TRBJ1-1 TRBV11-2 - once TGTGCCAGCAGCGAAACGACTGTGGCTTTCTTT CASSETTVAFF
TRBJ1-6 TRBV6-5 TRBD1 - TGTGCCAGCAGTTACGGGGGACAGTTTTATTCACCCCTCCACTTT CASSYGGQFYSPLHF
TRBJ1-2 TRBV28 - - TGTGCCAGTTACACCGGCCGGGGCTATGGCTACACCTTC CASYTGRGYGYTF
TRBJ1-5 TRBV7-9 - - TGTGCCAGCAGCTTCGAGGTGGATCAGCCCCAGCATTTT CASSFEVDQPQHF
TRBJ1-3 TRBV2 TRBD1 - TGTGCCAGCAGTCCACTAGGACAGGGGGAAATTTACGCTAAGAACACCATATATTTT CASSPLGQGEIYAKNTIYF
TRBJ2-3 TRBV29-1 - - TGCAGCGTCAGGGGAGATACGCAGTATTTT CSVRGDTQYF
TRBJ1-1 TRBV27 - - TGTGCCAGCAGTGCTAACAGCCCTCCGAACACTGAAGCTTTCTTT CASSANSPPNTEAFF
TRBJ2-5 TRBV24-1 - - TGTGCCACCAGTGACCCGGGGTTTGCCGAGACCCAGTACTTC CATSDPGFAETQYF
TRBJ1-1 TRBV19 - - TGTGCCAGTAGTATAGGCTCAGGGCTGGGTGGTGAAGCTTTCTTT CASSIGSGLGGEAFF
TRBJ2-7 TRBV4-1 TRBD1 once TGCGCCAGCAGCCGCAGACCGGGACAGCAGAGCTACGAGCAGTACTTC CASSRRPGQQSYEQYF
TRBJ2-7 TRBV5-1 TRBD1 - TGCGCCAGCAGCGTAGGCCAGACAGGGACCTACGAGCAGTACTTC CASSVGQTGTYEQYF
TRBJ1-1 TRBV2 - once TGTGCCAGCACATCGGGGGGGAAAACTGAAGCTTTCTTT CASTSGGKTEAFF
TRBJ1-5 TRBV30 TRBD1 - TGTGCCTGGAGCCGGTCGGACAGGACTCCTGTACAGAATCAGCCCCAGCATTTT CAWSRSDRTPVQNQPQHF
TRBJ1-2 TRBV2 - - TGTGCCAGCAGACGACAGAACTATGGCTACACCTTC CASRRQNYGYTF
TRBJ1-2 TRBV9 - - TGTGCCAGCAGCGTAGGTCGGTGGGGCTACACCTTC CASSVGRWGYTF
TRBJ2-5 TRBV5-8 TRBD2 - TGTGCCAGCAGCTTGGAGGGACTAGCGGGGACCCAGTACTTC CASSLEGLAGTQYF
TRBJ1-1 TRBV25-1 - - TGTGCCAGCAGTGAAAGGGGCAGGGGATTGAACACTGAAGCTTTCTTT CASSERGRGLNTEAFF
TRBJ1-1 TRBV18 TRBD1 - TGTGCCAGCTCACCAGGGACAGGGGGCAACACTGAAGCTTTCTTT CASSPGTGGNTEAFF
TRBJ1-2 TRBV5-4 - - TGTGCCAGCAGCTTGGCAGGCGGGGGGATAACTAACTATGGCTACACCTTC CASSLAGGGITNYGYTF
TRBJ2-5 TRBV27 - - TGTGCCAGCAGTTTATCGAGCCTGGCCAGGTATCGGTCCCAGTACTTC CASSLSSLARYRSQYF
TRBJ1-5 TRBV3-1/TRBV3-2 - few TGTGCCAGCAGCCAACTCGGGGGACAGCCCCAGCATTTT CASSQLGGQPQHF
TRBJ2-7 TRBV7-9 - - TGTGCCAGCAGCTCCTTGACGGGCTCCTACGAGCAGTACTTC CASSSLTGSYEQYF
TRBJ1-2 TRBV4-1 TRBD1 - TGCGCCAGCAGCCCGGAACAGGGGGCAAGAAGGTATGGCTACACCTTC CASSPEQGARRYGYTF
TRBJ2-3 TRBV19 TRBD1 - TGTGCCAGTAGCCTTCACCTAGGGACAGCCAACACAGATACGCAGTATTTT CASSLHLGTANTDTQYF
TRBJ1-2 TRBV6-5 - - TGTGCCAGCAGTTACCAAGGGACCGGGAGTTGGGGCTACACCTTC CASSYQGTGSWGYTF
TRBJ2-3 TRBV5-1 - - TGCGCCAGCAGCTCCCGGGAAGGGGATACGCAGTATTTT CASSSREGDTQYF
TRBJ2-7 TRBV6-5 - - TGTGCCAGCAGGAGACAGTACGAGCAGTACTTC CASRRQYEQYF
TRBJ1-4 TRBV4-2 TRBD1 - TGTGCCAGCAGCCAAGACCCGGGACAGGGGGCATGGGATGAAAAACTGTTTTTT CASSQDPGQGAWDEKLFF
TRBJ1-4 TRBV10-2 - - TGCGCCAGCAGACAGGGCTCGCAGACTGAAAAACTGTTTTTT CASRQGSQTEKLFF
TRBJ1-5 TRBV19 - - TGTGCCAGTAGTATAGAGGGCAGGAAAAATCAGCCCCAGCATTTT CASSIEGRKNQPQHF
TRBJ1-1 TRBV24-1 TRBD1 - TGTGCCACCAGTGACTCCCGGACAGGGGGCAACACTGAAGCTTTCTTT CATSDSRTGGNTEAFF
TRBJ2-7 TRBV6-5 TRBD1 few TGTGCCAGCAGTTCCAGGGACAGACTTTCTCACGAGCAGTACTTC CASSSRDRLSHEQYF